One and the same sample provided the 24 T cell receptor beta chains below, sequenced in a study of CD8 T cells in ankylosing spondylitis. Antigens for these TCRs are unknown. TCRdb analysed the 5' RACE reads with MiXCR anew, one entry per CDR3 protein. Of roughly 700,000 distinct CDR3 sequences listed, over 15% are singletons. Study outcomes and limitations: What appeared characteristic of ankylosing spondylitis blood was a TCR beta motif of fewer than ten highly homologous variants.

The sequencing sample was made of blood, either unsorted or a sorted T cell fraction (not recorded which). The source is a male donor with ankylosing spondylitis.

This clonotype was counted a few times. V is TRBV5-1 and J is TRBJ2-1; the D gene is possibly TRBD2 (6 bases). V gave up 2 bases and J gave up 5 bases, with 20 bases separating them. The CDR3 is 17 amino acids. The germline CDR1 and CDR2 sequences are SGHRS and YFSETQ. The CDR3 loop reads CASSFSPFSGRDNEQFF. The CDR3 nucleotides are TGCGCCAGCAGCTTTTCACCCTTTAGCGGCAGAGACAATGAGCAGTTCTTC.

Here the CDR3 reads CATTGANREAFF. The CDR3 nucleotides are TGTGCCACTACAGGGGCGAACCGTGAAGCTTTCTTT. The genes are TRBV2 and TRBJ1-1; 7 bases fit TRBD1. CDR1 SNHLY and CDR2 FYNNEI come from the germline V gene. This CDR3 has 12 residues. V lost 10 bases, J lost 7 bases, and 9 bases stayed unmatched.

In its sample, this clonotype was seen many times. J is TRBJ2-3 and V is TRBV5-1, with TRBD2 identical over 7 bases. This CDR3 is built from 15 residues. Germline V CDR1 and CDR2: SGHRS, YFSETQ. Trimming cost V 2 bases and J 3 bases; bases outside gene matches: 6. CDR3 amino acids: CASSFVGGGTDTQYF. CDR3 nucleotides: TGCGCCAGCAGCTTCGTCGGGGGAGGGACAGATACGCAGTATTTT.

V usage is TRBV7-2 and J usage is TRBJ1-1; a possible D gene is TRBD1 (5 bases). Trimming pared 6 bases from V and 1 base from J, leaving 12 bases between. Looked up from germline, CDR1 is SGHTA and CDR2 is FQGNSA. The CDR3 covers 14 residues. The CDR3 protein is CASREGRTNTEAFF. In DNA form, the CDR3 reads TGTGCCAGCAGGGAGGGACGGACGAACACTGAAGCTTTCTTT.

The chain couples TRBV18 to TRBJ1-5; possibly TRBD1 for D (6 bases). The CDR3 spans 16 residues. Germline V gives CDR1 KGHSH, CDR2 LQKENI. V lost 2 bases and J 7 bases, leaving 18 bases between the germline ends. The CDR3 is CASSPVEGGGLQPQHF. The CDR3 DNA reads TGTGCCAGCTCACCAGTAGAGGGGGGAGGTCTACAGCCCCAGCATTTT.

This clonotype was observed a few times. The J gene is TRBJ2-1, the V gene TRBV13, with 11 positions matching TRBD2. The V and J ends lost 4 bases and 8 bases, in that order; junction bases with no gene match: 7. This CDR3 has 15 amino acids. Germline CDR1 reads PRHDT; CDR2 reads FYEKMQ (reference sequence). The chain's CDR3 is CASSSTSGSVYEQFF. The CDR3 DNA is TGTGCCAGCAGCTCCACTAGCGGGAGTGTCTATGAGCAGTTCTTC.

CDR3 sequence reads: CASSSTVSPNTDTQYF. CDR3 DNA: TGTGCCAGCAGCTCCACCGTCAGCCCAAACACAGATACGCAGTATTTT. J is TRBJ2-3 and V is TRBV11-2; D call uncertain. Looked up from germline, CDR1 is SGHAT and CDR2 is FQNNGV. The V and J ends lost 4 bases and 2 bases respectively, with 16 bases between them. The CDR3 sequence is 16 residues long. Filled out from reference TRBV11-2 and TRBJ2-3, the complete variable domain reads EAGVAQSPRYKIIEKRQSVAFWCNPISGHATLYWYQQILGQGPKLLIQFQNNGVVDDSQLPKDRFSAERLKGVDSTLKIQPAKLEDSAVYLCASSSTVSPNTDTQYFGPGTRLTVL.

This clonotype was observed a handful of times. The chain has TRBV20-1 and TRBJ2-7; TRBD1 matches at 9 bases. V lost 5 bases and J lost 5; bases outside the gene matches: 7. Germline CDR1 and CDR2: DFQATT and SNEGSKA (reference sequence). The CDR3 runs to 13 residues. The chain's CDR3 is CSAEGQGVNEQYF. CDR3 bases: TGCAGTGCTGAGGGACAGGGTGTTAACGAGCAGTACTTC.

This clonotype was seen a few times. This rearrangement joins TRBV27 to TRBJ1-2, with TRBD1 matching 7 bases. J gave up 4 bases and V 8 bases, and 7 bases lay outside the gene matches. The length of the CDR3 is 13 residues. Germline V gives CDR1 MNHEY, CDR2 SMNVEV (reference sequence). The CDR3 coding sequence is TGTGCCAGCCGTGAGTCAGGGGGCTATGGCTACACCTTC. Protein product: CASRESGGYGYTF.

The genes are TRBV6-1 and TRBJ2-5; 9 nucleotides align to TRBD2. This CDR3 is built from 15 residues. Germline loops: CDR1 MNHNS, CDR2 SASEGT. V was clipped by 6 bases and J by 2 bases; unmatched bases: 7. CDR3 sequence reads: CASRQNSGGQETQYF. CDR3 DNA: TGTGCCAGCAGGCAAAATAGCGGGGGTCAAGAGACCCAGTACTTC.

This chain connects TRBV20-1 to TRBJ2-7; possibly TRBD1 for D (5 bases). The germline V gene has CDR1 DFQATT and CDR2 SNEGSKA (reference sequence). CDR3 length equals 11 residues. The V gene lost 6 bases and the J gene lost 2 bases, with 8 bases spanning the gap. The CDR3 DNA reads as TGCAGTGCCCAGGACACCTACGAGCAGTACTTC. It is translated as CSAQDTYEQYF.

CDR3 DNA: TGCAGTGCTAGGGGGACTAGCGGCCGCACAGATACGCAGTATTTT. Translated: CSARGTSGRTDTQYF. The chain couples TRBV20-1 to TRBJ2-3, with 11 bases fitting TRBD2. CDR3 size: 15 residues. Trimming removed 3 bases from V and 1 base from J; junction bases left unmatched: 3. CDR1 is DFQATT and CDR2 is SNEGSKA in the germline V gene (reference sequence).

There are a few counts of this clonotype. The chain recombines TRBV20-1 with TRBJ2-3; 7 nucleotides align to TRBD2. V lost 0 bases and J lost 3; bases outside the gene matches: 6. The germline gives CDR1 DFQATT, CDR2 SNEGSKA (reference sequence). This CDR3 contains 15 residues. The CDR3 region is CSARDPGAGTDTQYF. Written as DNA, the CDR3 is TGCAGTGCTAGAGATCCGGGAGCGGGGACAGATACGCAGTATTTT.

This chain joins TRBV7-9 and TRBJ1-5; D may be TRBD1 (6 bases). V lost 3 bases and J lost 0, with 12 bases in between. The CDR3 extends over 16 amino acids. Germline V lookup: CDR1 SEHNR, CDR2 FQNEAQ (reference sequence). CDR3 in DNA: TGTGCCAGCAGCTTTGGGGACACCTATAGCAATCAGCCCCAGCATTTT. Translating it yields CASSFGDTYSNQPQHF.

This clonotype was observed a handful of times. The V call is TRBV27, the J call TRBJ2-5; TRBD2 agrees at 8 bases. This CDR3 spans 17 amino acids. Trimming at V came to 8 bases and at J to 4 bases, leaving 18 bases not matched to a gene. In germline, CDR1 is MNHEY, CDR2 SMNVEV (reference sequence). CDR3 amino acids: CASGPMGKAGELETQYF. The CDR3 DNA is TGTGCCAGCGGCCCGATGGGGAAAGCGGGAGAACTAGAGACCCAGTACTTC.

This rearrangement joins TRBV7-3 to TRBJ2-3; no reliable D call. Germline V gene data show CDR1 as SGHTA and CDR2 as FQGTGA. This CDR3 comprises 15 residues. Trimming shortened V by 5 bases and J by 0 bases, and 12 bases separated the two germline ends. The CDR3 DNA is TGTGCCAGCAGCCCAAGTACTACTAGCACAGATACGCAGTATTTT. Protein: CASSPSTTSTDTQYF.

This clonotype was seen a few times. The chain employs TRBV20-1 and TRBJ2-5, with D perhaps TRBD2 (5 bases). This CDR3 spans 13 amino acids. Germline CDR1 is DFQATT and CDR2 is SNEGSKA (reference sequence). Trimming cost V 0 bases and J 3 bases, with 8 bases left between them. The CDR3 DNA is TGCAGTGCTAGAGAGGGGAGAGAAGAGACCCAGTACTTC. It codes for CSAREGREETQYF.

The V call is TRBV19, the J call TRBJ2-1, with TRBD1 as a possible D gene (6 bases). Per germline, CDR1 LNHDA and CDR2 SQIVND (reference sequence). This CDR3 is 14 amino acids long. Trimming left V 1 base short and J 9 bases short, with 13 bases between. The CDR3 is CASSIGAGVVEQFF. The CDR3 DNA reads as TGTGCCAGTAGTATAGGGGCAGGGGTAGTTGAGCAGTTCTTC. Looking up the rest from reference TRBV19 and TRBJ2-1 gives the full variable domain: DGGITQSPKYLFRKEGQNVTLSCEQNLNHDAMYWYRQDPGQGLRLIYYSQIVNDFQKGDIAEGYSVSREKKESFPLTVTSAQKNPTAFYLCASSIGAGVVEQFFGPGTRLTVL.

J is TRBJ2-2 and V is TRBV25-1, with 10 bases fitting TRBD2. The CDR3 is 18 amino acids. After removal of 2 bases from V and 5 bases from J, the junction contained 11 bases not matched to a gene. Germline V gene lookup returns CDR1 MGHDK and CDR2 SYGVNS. CDR3 region: CASSEKASSGRYTGELFF. CDR3 DNA sequence: TGTGCCAGCAGTGAAAAAGCCTCTAGCGGGAGATATACCGGGGAGCTGTTTTTT.

This clonotype was seen at least ten times. V and J are TRBV12-3 or TRBV12-4 and TRBJ2-7, with D perhaps matching TRBD1 (5 bases). The CDR3 has 12 residues. Trimming shortened V by 5 bases and J by 8 bases, and 13 bases separated the two germline ends. In DNA form, the CDR3 reads TGTGCCAGCAGTCTTTCAGGGCGGCAGCAGTACTTC. Protein: CASSLSGRQQYF.

This clonotype occurred a few times. The rearrangement joins TRBV20-1 to TRBJ2-7; TRBD2 aligns across 9 bases. This CDR3 region has 15 residues. Germline CDR1 is DFQATT and CDR2 is SNEGSKA (reference sequence). V gave up 3 bases and J gave up 3 bases; unmatched junction bases: 9. CDR3 sequence reads: CSARGWASGNYEQYF. DNA of the CDR3: TGCAGTGCTAGGGGATGGGCTAGCGGGAACTACGAGCAGTACTTC.

The V and J genes are TRBV5-1 and TRBJ2-2; D is uncertain. The V gene lost 0 bases and the J gene lost 1 base, with 7 bases spanning the gap. CDR3 length: 15 residues. Germline loops: CDR1 SGHRS, CDR2 YFSETQ. The CDR3 DNA reads as TGCGCCAGCAGCTTGGTTCAGGAGAACACCGGGGAGCTGTTTTTT. Amino acids: CASSLVQENTGELFF.

This chain uses TRBV5-1 with TRBJ2-3; the D is unclear. Trimming shortened V by 6 bases and J by 0 bases, and 17 bases separated the two germline ends. The CDR3 contains 16 residues. The germline gives CDR1 SGHRS, CDR2 YFSETQ. DNA of the CDR3: TGCGCCAGCACCTCGGACGGATTTTTTAGCACAGATACGCAGTATTTT. Its translation: CASTSDGFFSTDTQYF. Variable domain in full (rest from reference TRBV5-1 and TRBJ2-3): KAGVTQTPRYLIKTRGQQVTLSCSPISGHRSVSWYQQTPGQGLQFLFEYFSETQRNKGNFPGRFSGRQFSNSRSEMNVSTLELGDSALYLCASTSDGFFSTDTQYFGPGTRLTVL.

This clonotype was counted once. The chain combines TRBV4-3 with TRBJ2-7, with 8 bases lining up with TRBD1. Germline lookup yields CDR1 LGHNA and CDR2 YSLEER. CDR3 length: 15 amino acids. Trimming removed 0 bases from V and 2 bases from J; junction bases left unmatched: 3. CDR3 coding DNA: TGCGCCAGCAGCCAAGAAGGGACAGGCCCCTACGAGCAGTACTTC. Its translation is CASSQEGTGPYEQYF.